One sample yielded the 24 T cell receptor beta chains listed below, sequenced in a study of T cell responses to AZD1222 COVID-19 vaccine. Profiling relied on immunoSEQ multiplex PCR, and the TCRdb table lists in-frame clones only, not all of them. The sample carries fewer than 110,000 clones, approximately 90% recorded once. Sequencing used peripheral blood, obtained on day 0 of AZD1222 vaccination. These receptors originate from an adult in good health.

In its sample, this clone was seen once. J is TRBJ2-7 and V is TRBV7-3; the D gene could be TRBD1 or TRBD2 (5 bases each). V lost 5 bases, J lost 3 bases, and 11 bases lay in between. The CDR3 sequence is 13 residues long. Per the germline V gene, CDR1 is SGHTA and CDR2 is FQGTGA. This chain's CDR3 is CASSPGAGYEQYF. The CDR3 bases are TGTGCCAGCAGCCCCGGGGCGGGCTACGAGCAGTACTTC. Together with reference TRBV7-3 and TRBJ2-7, the CDR3 gives the full variable domain: GAGVSQTPSNKVTEKGKYVELRCDPISGHTALYWYRQSLGQGPEFLIYFQGTGAADDSGLPNDRFFAVRPEGSVSTLKIQRTERGDSAVYLCASSPGAGYEQYFGPGTRLTVT.

The V and J genes are TRBV5-1 and TRBJ1-1; D not certain. Germline CDR1 and CDR2: SGHRS and YFSETQ. The CDR3 runs 16 residues. Trimming pared 0 bases from V and 5 bases from J, leaving 17 bases between. The chain's CDR3 is CASSLGDLRDFTEAFF. The DNA for the CDR3 is TGCGCCAGCAGCTTGGGTGACTTGCGGGATTTTACTGAAGCTTTCTTT.

The V and J genes are TRBV28 and TRBJ2-2; D remains ambiguous. Germline assignment: CDR1 MDHEN and CDR2 SYDVKM. The CDR3 contains 12 residues. Trimming stripped 5 bases from V and 6 bases from J, with 7 bases between. In DNA form, the CDR3 reads TGTGCCAGCAGTCTATTAGCCGGGGAGCTGTTTTTT. It specifies CASSLLAGELFF.

This rearrangement joins TRBV13 to TRBJ2-1; TRBD1 is a possible D gene (7 bases). The CDR3 totals 15 residues. Per germline, CDR1 PRHDT and CDR2 FYEKMQ (reference sequence). V dropped 0 bases and J dropped 4 bases, with 10 bases sitting between them. CDR3 coding DNA: TGTGCCAGCAGCTTAGGAGCAGGGGGGTACAATGAGCAGTTCTTC. Translated, it gives CASSLGAGGYNEQFF.

This chain joins TRBV27 and TRBJ2-3; 10 bases align to TRBD2. Germline V gene data show CDR1 as MNHEY and CDR2 as SMNVEV (reference sequence). The CDR3 totals 15 residues. V shed 2 bases, J shed 4 bases, and the junction held 3 bases outside the gene matches. The CDR3 nucleotides are TGTGCCAGCAGTTTAGGGCTAGCGGGGGCAGATACGCAGTATTTT. Its protein product is CASSLGLAGADTQYF.

The genes are TRBV29-1 and TRBJ1-1; D is unresolved. Trimming pared 6 bases from V and 3 bases from J, leaving 17 bases between. CDR1 and CDR2 (germline): SQVTM, ANQGSEA. The CDR3 extends over 14 amino acids. The CDR3 DNA follows: TGCAGCGTCAGAGCAGCAACAACACACACTGAAGCTTTCTTT. Protein sequence: CSVRAATTHTEAFF. The entire variable domain, with the rest obtained from reference TRBV29-1 and TRBJ1-1, is as follows: SAVISQKPSRDICQRGTSLTIQCQVDSQVTMMFWYRQQPGQSLTLIATANQGSEATYESGFVIDKFPISRPNLTFSTLTVSNMSPEDSSIYLCSVRAATTHTEAFFGQGTRLTVV.

The chain combines TRBV7-2 with TRBJ1-4, with 7 bases matching TRBD1. Germline V CDR1 and CDR2: SGHTA, FQGNSA. The CDR3 runs to 15 residues. The V gene end was trimmed by 5 bases and the J gene end by 7 bases; junction bases not matched to a gene: 10. The CDR3 spells CASSLYGQASEKLFF. DNA for the CDR3: TGTGCCAGCAGCCTATATGGACAGGCCTCTGAAAAACTGTTTTTT.

The chain combines TRBV19 with TRBJ2-5, with a possible D match to TRBD1 (6 bases). CDR1 is LNHDA and CDR2 is SQIVND in the germline V gene (reference sequence). Trimming left V 0 bases short and J 5 bases short, with 19 bases between. The CDR3 runs to 17 residues. CDR3 sequence: CASSIEGDTNNGETQYF. The CDR3 region has the DNA TGTGCCAGTAGTATAGAAGGGGACACGAACAATGGGGAGACCCAGTACTTC.

The chain employs TRBV10-3 and TRBJ1-2; 9 bases line up with TRBD1. Germline CDR1 ENHRY, CDR2 SYGVKD. The length of the CDR3 is 14 residues. V lost 6 bases and J lost 8; bases outside the gene matches: 10. CDR3 DNA: TGTGCCATCAGAAGCGTCGACAGGGGGTCCGGCTACACCTTC. This sequence encodes CAIRSVDRGSGYTF.

The chain is built from TRBV12-3 or TRBV12-4 and TRBJ1-2; D is unclear. Trimming cost V 6 bases and J 6 bases, with 14 bases left between them. This CDR3 comprises 13 residues. CDR3 in DNA: TGTGCCAGCAGCCCAGCAACCACTAATGGCTACACCTTC. Protein sequence: CASSPATTNGYTF.

This chain uses TRBV29-1 with TRBJ2-2; weak D call: TRBD2 (5 bases). The germline gives CDR1 SQVTM, CDR2 ANQGSEA. The CDR3 has 13 amino acids. Between the trimmed V and J ends, which lost 3 bases and 0 bases, there was a span of 5 bases. The CDR3 DNA reads as TGCAGCGTTGAGGAGGCGAACACCGGGGAGCTGTTTTTT. As protein: CSVEEANTGELFF.

The chain uses TRBV5-1 and TRBJ2-2; TRBD1 matches at 9 bases. This CDR3 has 15 amino acids. The junction had 4 bases not matched to a gene; V was cut back by 4 bases and J by 3 bases. Germline CDR1 is SGHRS and CDR2 is YFSETQ. The CDR3 DNA reads TGCGCCAGCAGCCCCAGGACAGGGGACACCGGGGAGCTGTTTTTT. It translates to CASSPRTGDTGELFF.

This rearrangement joins TRBV3-1 (or the pseudogene TRBV3-2) to TRBJ2-5, with a tentative D call TRBD2 (6 bases). Per the germline V gene, CDR1 is LGHDT and CDR2 is YNNKEL (reference sequence). The CDR3 spans 14 residues. V was trimmed by 0 bases and J by 3 bases, leaving 8 bases between them. The CDR3 nucleotides are TGTGCCAGCAGCCAAGATATAGCGGAAGAGACCCAGTACTTC. Translating gives CASSQDIAEETQYF.

The genes are TRBV7-3 and TRBJ2-2, with 7 positions matching TRBD1. The V gene's germline CDR1 is SGHTA and CDR2 FQGTGA. V was pared by 2 bases and J by 0 bases, with 0 bases of the junction left unmatched. This CDR3 region has 15 residues. The CDR3 DNA reads as TGTGCCAGCAGCTTACAGGGGGCGAACACCGGGGAGCTGTTTTTT. Amino acids: CASSLQGANTGELFF.

The chain links TRBV6-1 to TRBJ2-4, with TRBD2 matching 8 bases. Germline V gene lookup returns CDR1 MNHNS and CDR2 SASEGT. There are 16 residues in the CDR3. Germline trimming cut 4 bases from V and 0 bases from J; bases unmatched to any gene: 5. In DNA form, the CDR3 reads TGTGCCAGCAGTGCTACTAGCGGTGGAGCCAAAAACATTCAGTACTTC. Amino acids: CASSATSGGAKNIQYF.

The chain couples TRBV3-1 (or the pseudogene TRBV3-2) to TRBJ1-1, with unresolved D. The ends were cut back, 3 bases at V and 2 bases at J, with 10 bases in the middle. The CDR3 is 14 amino acids. Germline CDR1 is LGHDT and CDR2 is YNNKEL (reference sequence). In DNA form, the CDR3 reads TGTGCCAGCAGCCAGGGCTGGGCCAACACTGAAGCTTTCTTT. It is translated as CASSQGWANTEAFF.

The chain employs TRBV15 and TRBJ1-1; TRBD1 is a possible D gene (6 bases). V was trimmed by 3 bases and J by 0 bases, leaving 11 bases between them. This CDR3 spans 15 amino acids. Germline values: CDR1 LNHNV, CDR2 YYDKDF (reference sequence). The CDR3: CATSRSQGMNTEAFF. CDR3 in DNA: TGTGCCACCAGCAGGTCACAGGGAATGAACACTGAAGCTTTCTTT.

This sequence joins TRBV5-4 and TRBJ2-5, with TRBD2 matching 11 bases. Germline CDR1 is SGHNT and CDR2 is YYREEE (reference sequence). The CDR3 covers 15 residues. With 5 bases clipped from V and 2 bases from J, the junction kept 5 bases outside the gene matches. The CDR3 DNA is TGTGCCAGCAGATCTCGACTAGCGGGGCAAGAGACCCAGTACTTC. Translated, it gives CASRSRLAGQETQYF.

The chain couples TRBV5-1 to TRBJ2-5; D is unclear. Germline loops: CDR1 SGHRS, CDR2 YFSETQ. The V and J ends lost 6 bases and 5 bases respectively, with 14 bases between them. The CDR3 is made up of 13 amino acids. Written as DNA, the CDR3 is TGCGCCAGCAATCTACTGTTTGGGGAGACCCAGTACTTC. Translated: CASNLLFGETQYF.

This chain connects TRBV5-1 to TRBJ2-5; 7 bases line up with TRBD1. This CDR3 is 15 amino acids long. CDR1 and CDR2 from the germline V gene are SGHRS and YFSETQ. Unmatched junction bases numbered 7, after V lost 4 bases and J lost 1 base. The CDR3, as DNA: TGCGCCAGCAGCGTCGGGACAGCCATCCAAGAGACCCAGTACTTC. Its protein is CASSVGTAIQETQYF.

The chain uses TRBV6-2 or TRBV6-3 and TRBJ1-2, with 7 bases matching TRBD1. The CDR3 is made up of 13 amino acids. CDR1 is MNHEY, CDR2 SVGEGT, per germline. Losses at the gene ends were 5 bases for V and 8 bases for J; bases not matched to a gene: 8. The CDR3: CASSEDRPKGYTF. In nucleotides, the CDR3 is TGTGCCAGCAGTGAGGACAGGCCAAAGGGCTACACCTTC.

This chain connects TRBV6-5 to TRBJ2-5; 7 bases fit TRBD1. Trimming took 10 bases from V and 3 from J; bases not matched to a gene: 5. Germline V gene sequence: CDR1 MNHEY, CDR2 SVGAGI. The CDR3 loop spans 12 amino acids. The CDR3 loop reads CATRTGKETQYF. CDR3 nucleotide sequence: TGTGCCACCAGGACAGGCAAAGAGACCCAGTACTTC.

The chain carries TRBV2 and TRBJ1-5, with D unresolved. The V gene lost 6 bases and the J gene lost 7 bases, with 10 bases spanning the gap. The CDR3 sequence is 12 residues long. The germline V gene encodes CDR1 SNHLY and CDR2 FYNNEI. The CDR3 reads CASSETGQPQHF. In nucleotides, the CDR3 is TGTGCCAGCAGCGAAACGGGCCAGCCCCAGCATTTT. Full variable domain (rest looked up from reference TRBV2 and TRBJ1-5): EPEVTQTPSHQVTQMGQEVILRCVPISNHLYFYWYRQILGQKVEFLVSFYNNEISEKSEIFDDQFSVERPDGSNFTLKIRSTKLEDSAMYFCASSETGQPQHFGDGTRLSIL.

The chain combines TRBV6-6 with TRBJ1-2; D remains ambiguous. CDR3 length: 14 amino acids. V was shortened by 2 bases and J by 8 bases, with 15 bases between the two germline ends. Germline lookup yields CDR1 MNHNY and CDR2 SVGAGI (reference sequence). As DNA, the CDR3 is TGTGCCAGCAGTTACGGTCGGGCGGTGGAGGGCTACACCTTC. Its translation is CASSYGRAVEGYTF.